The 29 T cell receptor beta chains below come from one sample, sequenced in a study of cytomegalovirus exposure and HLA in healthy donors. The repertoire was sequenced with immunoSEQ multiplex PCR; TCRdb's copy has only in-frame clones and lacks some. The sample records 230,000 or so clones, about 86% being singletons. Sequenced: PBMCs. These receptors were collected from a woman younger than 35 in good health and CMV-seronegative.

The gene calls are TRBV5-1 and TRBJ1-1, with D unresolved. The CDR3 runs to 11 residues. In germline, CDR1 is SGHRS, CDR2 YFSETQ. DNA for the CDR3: TGCGCTGCCGCGGAATTCGCTGAAGCTTTCTTT. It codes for CAAAEFAEAFF.

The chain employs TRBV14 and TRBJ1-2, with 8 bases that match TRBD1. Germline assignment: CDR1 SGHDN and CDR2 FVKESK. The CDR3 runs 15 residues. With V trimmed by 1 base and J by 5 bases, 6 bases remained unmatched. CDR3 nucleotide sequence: TGTGCCAGCAGCCAAGTGGCAGGGGGCCCTTATGGCTACACCTTC. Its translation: CASSQVAGGPYGYTF.

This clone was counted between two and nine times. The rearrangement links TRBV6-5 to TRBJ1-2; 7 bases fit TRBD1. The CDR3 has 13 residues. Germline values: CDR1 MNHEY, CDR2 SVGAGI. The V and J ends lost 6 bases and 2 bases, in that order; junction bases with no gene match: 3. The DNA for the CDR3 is TGTGCCAGCAGCCTACAGGGGAACTATGGCTACACCTTC. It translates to CASSLQGNYGYTF.

The CDR3 DNA sequence: TGTGCCAGCAGCCCTCAGGGCGATCGGGGAAACACCATATATTTT. Amino acids: CASSPQGDRGNTIYF. The chain combines TRBV4-2 with TRBJ1-3, with D perhaps TRBD1 (5 bases). CDR1 LGHNA and CDR2 YNFKEQ come from the germline V gene. Trimming removed 4 bases from V and 4 bases from J, with 14 bases in between. The CDR3 is 15 residues long.

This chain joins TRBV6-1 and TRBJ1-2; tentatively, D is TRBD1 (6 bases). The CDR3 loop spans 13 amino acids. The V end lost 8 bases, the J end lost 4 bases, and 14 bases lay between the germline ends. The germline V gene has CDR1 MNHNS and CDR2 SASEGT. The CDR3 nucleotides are TGTGCCAGCTCCGAAACAGGGACCTATGGCTACACCTTC. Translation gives CASSETGTYGYTF.

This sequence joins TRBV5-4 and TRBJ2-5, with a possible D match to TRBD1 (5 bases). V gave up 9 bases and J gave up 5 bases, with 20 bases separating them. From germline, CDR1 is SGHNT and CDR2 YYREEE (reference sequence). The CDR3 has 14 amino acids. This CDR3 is CATSKTGRAETQYF. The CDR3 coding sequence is TGTGCCACCAGTAAAACGGGCAGGGCTGAGACCCAGTACTTC.

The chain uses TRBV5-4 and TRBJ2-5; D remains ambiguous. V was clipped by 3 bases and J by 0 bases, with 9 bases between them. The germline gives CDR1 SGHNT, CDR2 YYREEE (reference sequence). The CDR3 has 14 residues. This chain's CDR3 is CASSSPFDQETQYF. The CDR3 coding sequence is TGTGCCAGCAGCTCCCCCTTTGACCAAGAGACCCAGTACTTC.

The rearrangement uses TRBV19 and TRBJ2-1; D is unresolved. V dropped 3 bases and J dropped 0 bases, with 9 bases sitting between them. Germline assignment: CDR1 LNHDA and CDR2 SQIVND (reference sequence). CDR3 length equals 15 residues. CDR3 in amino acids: CASSIGGDSYNEQFF. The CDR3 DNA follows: TGTGCCAGTAGTATCGGCGGAGACTCCTACAATGAGCAGTTCTTC.

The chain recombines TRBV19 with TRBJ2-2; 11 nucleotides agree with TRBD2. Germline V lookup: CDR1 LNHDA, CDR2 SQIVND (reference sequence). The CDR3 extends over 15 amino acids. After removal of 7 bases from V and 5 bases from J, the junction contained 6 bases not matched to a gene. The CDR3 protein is CASMETSGATGELFF. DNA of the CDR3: TGTGCCAGTATGGAGACTAGCGGGGCGACCGGGGAGCTGTTTTTT.

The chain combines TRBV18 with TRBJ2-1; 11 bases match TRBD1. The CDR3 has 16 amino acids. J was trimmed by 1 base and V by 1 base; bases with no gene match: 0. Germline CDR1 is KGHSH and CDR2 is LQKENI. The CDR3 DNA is TGTGCCAGCTCACCACGGGACAGGGGGTCCTACAATGAGCAGTTCTTC. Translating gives CASSPRDRGSYNEQFF. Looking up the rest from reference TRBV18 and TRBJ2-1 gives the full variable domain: NAGVMQNPRHLVRRRGQEARLRCSPMKGHSHVYWYRQLPEEGLKFMVYLQKENIIDESGMPKERFSAEFPKEGPSILRIQQVVRGDSAAYFCASSPRDRGSYNEQFFGPGTRLTVL.

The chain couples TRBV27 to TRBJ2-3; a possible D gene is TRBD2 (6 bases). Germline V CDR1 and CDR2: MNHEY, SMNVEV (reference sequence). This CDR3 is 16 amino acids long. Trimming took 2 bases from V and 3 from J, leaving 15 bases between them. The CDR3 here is CASSLAGTRPTDTQYF. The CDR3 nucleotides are TGTGCCAGCAGTTTAGCCGGGACTCGGCCGACAGATACGCAGTATTTT.

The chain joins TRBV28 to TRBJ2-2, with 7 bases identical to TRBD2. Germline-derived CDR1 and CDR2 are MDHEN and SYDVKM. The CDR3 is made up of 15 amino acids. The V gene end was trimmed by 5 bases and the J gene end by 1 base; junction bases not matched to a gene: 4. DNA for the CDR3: TGTGCCAGCAGTGGTCTAGCGGAGAACACCGGGGAGCTGTTTTTT. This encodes CASSGLAENTGELFF.

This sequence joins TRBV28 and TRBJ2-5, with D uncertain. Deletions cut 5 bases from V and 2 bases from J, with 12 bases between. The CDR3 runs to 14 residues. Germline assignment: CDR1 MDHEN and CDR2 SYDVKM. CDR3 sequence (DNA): TGTGCCAGCAGTCCCCCTCTAGAGCAAGAGACCCAGTACTTC. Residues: CASSPPLEQETQYF.

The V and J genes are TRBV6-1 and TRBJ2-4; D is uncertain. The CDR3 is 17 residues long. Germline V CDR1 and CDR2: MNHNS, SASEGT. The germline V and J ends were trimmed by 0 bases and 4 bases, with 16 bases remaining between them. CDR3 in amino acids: CASSEALPWQSKNIQYF. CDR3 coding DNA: TGTGCCAGCAGTGAAGCGTTACCTTGGCAAAGTAAAAACATTCAGTACTTC.

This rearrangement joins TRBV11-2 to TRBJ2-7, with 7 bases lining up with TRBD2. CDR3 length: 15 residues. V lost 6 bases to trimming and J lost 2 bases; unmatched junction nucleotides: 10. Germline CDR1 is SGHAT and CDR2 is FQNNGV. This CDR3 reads CASSQTGTTPYEQYF. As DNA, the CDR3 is TGTGCCAGCAGTCAAACCGGGACTACCCCCTACGAGCAGTACTTC.

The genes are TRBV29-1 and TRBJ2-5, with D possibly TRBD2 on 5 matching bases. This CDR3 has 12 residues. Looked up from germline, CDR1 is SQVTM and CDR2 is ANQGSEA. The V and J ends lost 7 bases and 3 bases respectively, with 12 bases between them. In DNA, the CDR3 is TGCAGCGCCCAGCACGGGAAAGAGACCCAGTACTTC. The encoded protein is CSAQHGKETQYF.

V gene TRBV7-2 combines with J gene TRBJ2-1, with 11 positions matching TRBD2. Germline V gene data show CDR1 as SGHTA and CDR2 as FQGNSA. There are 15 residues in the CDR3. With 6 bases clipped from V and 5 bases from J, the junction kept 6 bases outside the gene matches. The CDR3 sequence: CASRRTSGSHNEQFF. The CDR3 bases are TGTGCCAGCAGGCGAACTAGCGGGAGCCACAATGAGCAGTTCTTC.

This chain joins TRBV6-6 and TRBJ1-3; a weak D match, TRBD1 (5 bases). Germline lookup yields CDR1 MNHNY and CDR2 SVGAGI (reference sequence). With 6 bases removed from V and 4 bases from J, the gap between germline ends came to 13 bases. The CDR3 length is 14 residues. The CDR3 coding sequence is TGTGCCAGCAGGTCCCCGGGGGTAGGAAACACCATATATTTT. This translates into CASRSPGVGNTIYF.

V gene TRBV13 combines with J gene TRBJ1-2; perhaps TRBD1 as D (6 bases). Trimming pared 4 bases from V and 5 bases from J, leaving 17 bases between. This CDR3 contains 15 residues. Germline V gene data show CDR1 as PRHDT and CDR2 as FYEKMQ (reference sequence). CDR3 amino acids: CASSSGQTLLYGYTF. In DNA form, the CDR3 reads TGTGCCAGCAGCTCGGGACAAACTTTGCTGTATGGCTACACCTTC. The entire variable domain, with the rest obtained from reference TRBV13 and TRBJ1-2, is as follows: AAGVIQSPRHLIKEKRETATLKCYPIPRHDTVYWYQQGPGQDPQFLISFYEKMQSDKGSIPDRFSAQQFSDYHSELNMSSLELGDSALYFCASSSGQTLLYGYTFGSGTRLTVV.

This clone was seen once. Here the CDR3 reads CASSEPSGGNTGELFF. The CDR3 DNA reads TGTGCCAGCAGTGAACCTAGCGGAGGGAACACCGGGGAGCTGTTTTTT. The chain is built from TRBV2 and TRBJ2-2; 7 nucleotides agree with TRBD2. The J segment lost 1 base and the V segment lost 2 bases, leaving 4 bases of the junction unmatched. CDR1 is SNHLY and CDR2 is FYNNEI in the germline V gene. The CDR3 totals 16 residues.

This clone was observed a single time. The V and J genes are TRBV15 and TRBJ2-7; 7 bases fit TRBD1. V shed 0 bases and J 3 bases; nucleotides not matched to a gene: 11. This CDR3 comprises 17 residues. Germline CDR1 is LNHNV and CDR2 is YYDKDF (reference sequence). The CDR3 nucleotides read TGTGCCACCAGCAGAGAAACATACCGGGACAGAGACTACGAGCAGTACTTC. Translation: CATSRETYRDRDYEQYF.

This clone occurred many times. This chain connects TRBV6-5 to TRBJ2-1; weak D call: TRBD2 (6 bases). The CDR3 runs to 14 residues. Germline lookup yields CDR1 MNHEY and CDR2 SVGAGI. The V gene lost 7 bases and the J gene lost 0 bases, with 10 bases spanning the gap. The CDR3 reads CASNRGGSYNEQFF. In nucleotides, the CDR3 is TGTGCCAGCAATCGGGGAGGCTCCTACAATGAGCAGTTCTTC.

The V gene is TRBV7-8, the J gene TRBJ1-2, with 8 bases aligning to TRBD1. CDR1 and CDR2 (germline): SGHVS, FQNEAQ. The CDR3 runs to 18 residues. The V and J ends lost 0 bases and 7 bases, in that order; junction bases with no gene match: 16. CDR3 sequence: CASSLAVGDRGLKSGYTF. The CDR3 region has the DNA TGTGCCAGCAGCTTAGCGGTAGGAGACAGGGGACTAAAGAGTGGCTACACCTTC.

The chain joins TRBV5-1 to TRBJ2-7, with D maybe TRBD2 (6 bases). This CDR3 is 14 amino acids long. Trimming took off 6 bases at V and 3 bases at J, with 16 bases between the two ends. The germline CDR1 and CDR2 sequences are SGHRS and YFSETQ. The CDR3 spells CASKRVGGIYEQYF. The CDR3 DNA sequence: TGCGCCAGCAAACGCGTGGGCGGGATCTACGAGCAGTACTTC.

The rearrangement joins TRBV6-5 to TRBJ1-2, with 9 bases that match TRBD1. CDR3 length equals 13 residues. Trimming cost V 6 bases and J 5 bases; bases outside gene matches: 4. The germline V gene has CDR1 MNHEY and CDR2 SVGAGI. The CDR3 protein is CASSRGQGYGYTF. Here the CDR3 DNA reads TGTGCCAGCAGCCGGGGACAGGGATATGGCTACACCTTC.

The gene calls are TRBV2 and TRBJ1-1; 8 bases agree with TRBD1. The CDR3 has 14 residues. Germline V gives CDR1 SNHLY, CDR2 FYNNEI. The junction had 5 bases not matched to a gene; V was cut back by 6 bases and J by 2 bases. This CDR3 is CASSRDRRNTEAFF. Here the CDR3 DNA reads TGTGCCAGCAGCCGGGACAGGCGCAACACTGAAGCTTTCTTT.

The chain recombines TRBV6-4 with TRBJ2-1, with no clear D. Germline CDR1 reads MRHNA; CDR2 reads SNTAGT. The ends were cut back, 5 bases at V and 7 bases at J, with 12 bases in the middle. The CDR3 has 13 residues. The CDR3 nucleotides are TGTGCCAGCAGTCCCCAGGATCGAAATGAGCAGTTCTTC. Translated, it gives CASSPQDRNEQFF.

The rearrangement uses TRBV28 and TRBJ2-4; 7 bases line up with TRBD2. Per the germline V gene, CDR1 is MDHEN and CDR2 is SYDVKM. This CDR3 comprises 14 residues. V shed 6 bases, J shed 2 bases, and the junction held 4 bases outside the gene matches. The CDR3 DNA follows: TGTGCCAGCAGAGGAGCGGGATCCAAAAACATTCAGTACTTC. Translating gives CASRGAGSKNIQYF. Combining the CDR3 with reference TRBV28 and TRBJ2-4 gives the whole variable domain DVKVTQSSRYLVKRTGEKVFLECVQDMDHENMFWYRQDPGLGLRLIYFSYDVKMKEKGDIPEGYSVSREKKERFSLILESASTNQTSMYLCASRGAGSKNIQYFGAGTRLSVL.

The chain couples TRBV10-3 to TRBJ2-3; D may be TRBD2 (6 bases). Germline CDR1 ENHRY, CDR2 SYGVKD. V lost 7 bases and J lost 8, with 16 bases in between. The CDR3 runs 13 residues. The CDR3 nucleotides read TGTGCCATCATGGGGAGGATCGGGGCTACGCAGTATTTT. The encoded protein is CAIMGRIGATQYF.